The 7 T cell receptor beta chains presented below share a single source sample, sequenced in a study of cytomegalovirus exposure and HLA in healthy donors. PCR was performed using 60 Vbeta and 13 Jbeta primers. Profiling relied on immunoSEQ multiplex PCR, and the TCRdb table lists in-frame clones only, not all of them. The sample yields 150,000 or so clones, almost 85% seen once. The source material was PBMCs. All receptors derive from a man between 25 and 39 years old in good health and CMV-seropositive.

The chain joins TRBV2 to TRBJ2-2, with TRBD2 as a possible D gene (6 bases). The CDR3 sequence is 14 residues long. Germline CDR1 SNHLY, CDR2 FYNNEI. Trimming removed 8 bases from V and 7 bases from J, with 17 bases in between. The CDR3 DNA is TGTGCCAGCCTTCCCGGGACTCGAGGCGGGGAGCTGTTTTTT. The encoded protein is CASLPGTRGGELFF.

The chain links TRBV5-1 to TRBJ2-5; maybe TRBD2 (6 bases). The tail of the sequence fits TRBJ2-7 better, so the J call may be wrong. The CDR3 totals 15 residues. CDR1 is SGHRS and CDR2 is YFSETQ in the germline V gene. The DNA for the CDR3 is TGCGCCAGCAGCCTGGGACTCGGGAGTGTTCACGAGCAGTACTTC. Translated, it gives CASSLGLGSVHEQYF.

The CDR3 loop reads CASSPGRGDRGYYYEQYF. The CDR3, as DNA: TGTGCCAGCAGCCCCGGGAGGGGGGATCGAGGGTATTACTACGAGCAGTACTTC. The chain links TRBV7-2 to TRBJ2-7; 8 positions agree with TRBD2. Germline V CDR1 and CDR2: SGHTA, FQGNSA. V lost 5 bases to trimming and J lost 3 bases; unmatched junction nucleotides: 18. The CDR3 loop spans 18 amino acids. The entire variable domain, with the rest obtained from reference TRBV7-2 and TRBJ2-7, is as follows: GAGVSQSPSNKVTEKGKDVELRCDPISGHTALYWYRQSLGQGLEFLIYFQGNSAPDKSGLPSDRFSAERTGGSVSTLTIQRTQQEDSAVYLCASSPGRGDRGYYYEQYFGPGTRLTVT.

This chain connects TRBV30 to TRBJ2-5; D perhaps matches TRBD2 (7 bases). The CDR3 has 14 amino acids. Per the germline V gene, CDR1 is GTSNPN and CDR2 is SVGIG (reference sequence). Deletions cut 4 bases from V and 5 bases from J, with 17 bases between. The CDR3 loop is CAWTGRGGMETQYF. CDR3 nucleotide sequence: TGTGCCTGGACCGGAAGGGGGGGCATGGAGACCCAGTACTTC.

This rearrangement joins TRBV9 to TRBJ2-7; D might be TRBD2 (6 bases). Germline V gives CDR1 SGDLS, CDR2 YYNGEE. The ends were cut back, 8 bases at V and 2 bases at J, with 14 bases in the middle. There are 13 residues in the CDR3. CDR3: CARRRGEPYEQYF. The DNA for the CDR3 is TGTGCCAGAAGGCGGGGCGAACCCTACGAGCAGTACTTC.

The J gene is TRBJ2-1, the V gene TRBV9; the match to TRBD1 covers 8 bases. Germline loops: CDR1 SGDLS, CDR2 YYNGEE. This CDR3 region has 17 residues. V lost 3 bases, J lost 4 bases, and 12 bases stayed unmatched. The CDR3 protein is CASSGPQGARAYNEQFF. The CDR3, as DNA: TGTGCCAGCAGCGGACCCCAGGGGGCGCGGGCATACAATGAGCAGTTCTTC. The full variable domain, its missing parts supplied by reference TRBV9 and TRBJ2-1, is DSGVTQTPKHLITATGQRVTLRCSPRSGDLSVYWYQQSLDQGLQFLIQYYNGEERAKGNILERFSAQQFPDLHSELNLSSLELGDSALYFCASSGPQGARAYNEQFFGPGTRLTVL.

The chain couples TRBV11-2 to TRBJ2-1; 7 bases map to TRBD2. CDR3 length equals 14 residues. The germline CDR1 and CDR2 sequences are SGHAT and FQNNGV. V trimming: 2 bases; J trimming: 6 bases; junction bases outside the gene matches: 4. The CDR3 nucleotides are TGTGCCAGCAGCTTATTAGGCGGGGGCAATGAGCAGTTCTTC. It specifies CASSLLGGGNEQFF.